This entry describes one T cell receptor (beta chain). Its specificity is unknown. The sample is drawn from a study of long-term antiretroviral therapy in people with HIV. Overall study: The 2015 recommendation for immediate ART came about a decade after the earliest samples.

The germline V gene has CDR1 LNHNV and CDR2 YYDKDF (reference sequence). The CDR3 has 15 amino acids. V lost 0 bases and J 8 bases, leaving 16 bases between the germline ends. General study results and limits: The study collected no data on ART adherence, viral resistance or therapy changes. Samples were collected from 2004 to 2017 under possibly less effective ART regimens.

They ran version v3.0 of the immunoSEQ assay at survey level. Sequencing of each sample targeted about 35,000-55,000 T-cell genomes. Using immunoSEQ multiplex PCR, the repertoire was profiled, and TCRdb retains in-frame clones only, with some absent. The table records around 29,000 clones, roughly 96% of them present only once. The TCR sequence derives from a man younger than 40 with HIV. The chain has TRBV15 and TRBJ1-2; weak D call: TRBD1 (6 bases). This specimen consisted of unsorted PBMCs, obtained 5.3 years after starting antiretroviral therapy. The CDR3 here is CATSRDYRGAQGYTF. CDR3 in DNA: TGTGCCACCAGCAGAGATTATCGGGGGGCACAAGGCTACACCTTC.